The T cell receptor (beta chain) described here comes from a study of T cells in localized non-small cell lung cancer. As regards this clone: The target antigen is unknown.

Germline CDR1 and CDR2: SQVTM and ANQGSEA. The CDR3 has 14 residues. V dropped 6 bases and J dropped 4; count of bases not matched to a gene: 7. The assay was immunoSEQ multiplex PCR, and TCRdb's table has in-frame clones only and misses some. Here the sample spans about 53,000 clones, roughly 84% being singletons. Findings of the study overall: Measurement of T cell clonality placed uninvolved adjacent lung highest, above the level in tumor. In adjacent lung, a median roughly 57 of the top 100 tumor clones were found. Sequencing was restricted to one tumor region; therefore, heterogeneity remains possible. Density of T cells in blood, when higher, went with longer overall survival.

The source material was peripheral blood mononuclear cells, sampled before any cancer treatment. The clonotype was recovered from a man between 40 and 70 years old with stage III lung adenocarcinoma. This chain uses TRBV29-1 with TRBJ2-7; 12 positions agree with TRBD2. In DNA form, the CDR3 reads TGCAGCGTCGGGGCTAGCGGGGGGGTGTACGAGCAGTACTTC. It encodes CSVGASGGVYEQYF.